Each of the 25 T cell receptor beta chains below was sequenced from the same sample in a study of somatic mutations in cytotoxic T cells in rheumatoid arthritis. Generated by immunoSEQ multiplex PCR, the TCRdb table keeps only in-frame clones and is missing some. The sample lists around 19,000 clones; 65% to 70% were seen once. The sample comprised CD8+ T cells sorted from blood. The receptors come from an adult with rheumatoid arthritis.

By frequency in the sample, this clone is medium-sized. The rearrangement joins TRBV2 to TRBJ2-7, with D maybe TRBD1 (6 bases). The germline V gene encodes CDR1 SNHLY and CDR2 FYNNEI. CDR3 length: 11 residues. The germline V and J ends were trimmed by 7 bases and 2 bases, with 6 bases remaining between them. CDR3 in amino acids: CASTGAYEQYF. In nucleotides, the CDR3 is TGTGCCAGCACAGGGGCCTACGAGCAGTACTTC.

This sequence joins TRBV19 and TRBJ1-3; the D is unclear. The CDR3 loop spans 14 amino acids. The ends were cut back, 7 bases at V and 4 bases at J, with 14 bases in the middle. From germline, CDR1 is LNHDA and CDR2 SQIVND (reference sequence). Here the CDR3 DNA reads TGTGCCAGTACCGCAATGGGGTCCGGAAACACCATATATTTT. Translating it yields CASTAMGSGNTIYF.

This clone was seen just once. The chain combines TRBV28 with TRBJ1-1, with TRBD1 matching 10 bases. Germline assignment: CDR1 MDHEN and CDR2 SYDVKM. The J segment lost 1 base and the V segment lost 8 bases, leaving 10 bases of the junction unmatched. The CDR3 extends over 16 amino acids. The CDR3 spells CASRETGGVKNTEAFF. CDR3 bases: TGTGCCAGCCGCGAGACAGGGGGCGTCAAGAACACTGAAGCTTTCTTT.

V and J are TRBV27 and TRBJ2-7, with TRBD2 as a possible D gene (5 bases). Trimming left V 4 bases short and J 0 bases short, with 7 bases between. The CDR3 covers 13 residues. Germline CDR1 reads MNHEY; CDR2 reads SMNVEV (reference sequence). The CDR3 reads CASSYRDSYEQYF. Written as DNA, the CDR3 is TGTGCCAGCAGTTACCGGGACTCCTACGAGCAGTACTTC.

This clone occurred a few times. The rearrangement uses TRBV4-3 and TRBJ1-2; 9 bases fit TRBD1. V shed 0 bases and J 0 bases; nucleotides not matched to a gene: 5. The length of the CDR3 is 17 residues. The germline CDR1 and CDR2 sequences are LGHNA and YSLEER. The CDR3 is CASSQEGGTGSNYGYTF. The CDR3 DNA is TGCGCCAGCAGCCAAGAGGGGGGGACAGGGTCTAACTATGGCTACACCTTC.

The chain couples TRBV2 to TRBJ2-3; D is undetermined. Deletions cut 4 bases from V and 0 bases from J, with 2 bases between. From germline, CDR1 is SNHLY and CDR2 FYNNEI. The CDR3 consists of 12 residues. The CDR3: CASSVSTDTQYF. The CDR3 DNA reads TGTGCCAGCAGTGTTAGCACAGATACGCAGTATTTT.

J is TRBJ2-3 and V is TRBV5-4; 8 nucleotides match TRBD2. V trimming: 7 bases; J trimming: 5 bases; junction bases outside the gene matches: 15. There are 16 residues in the CDR3. CDR1 and CDR2 (germline): SGHNT, YYREEE (reference sequence). The CDR3: CASAVLSGGREDTQYF. The CDR3 DNA is TGTGCCAGCGCGGTACTCAGCGGGGGCCGGGAAGATACGCAGTATTTT. Looking up the rest from reference TRBV5-4 and TRBJ2-3 gives the full variable domain: ETGVTQSPTHLIKTRGQQVTLRCSSQSGHNTVSWYQQALGQGPQFIFQYYREEENGRGNFPPRFSGLQFPNYSSELNVNALELDDSALYLCASAVLSGGREDTQYFGPGTRLTVL.

The chain uses TRBV7-9 and TRBJ2-7; 9 bases agree with TRBD1. Trimming at V came to 1 base and at J to 4 bases, leaving 8 bases not matched to a gene. CDR1 and CDR2 (germline): SEHNR, FQNEAQ (reference sequence). CDR3 size: 16 residues. The CDR3 DNA is TGTGCCAGCAGCTTAGGGTCGGACAGGGGTGGATACGAGCAGTACTTC. Translated, it gives CASSLGSDRGGYEQYF.

Comment on this clone: The junction shows a germline mismatch at one end, possibly a read error. The CDR3 nucleotides read TGTGCCAGCAGCTCCTCCAATGAGCAGTTCTTC. This codes for CASSSSNEQFF. The chain couples TRBV7-8 to TRBJ2-1; D call uncertain. Germline values: CDR1 SGHVS, CDR2 FQNEAQ. The CDR3 is 11 amino acids.

This clone was counted a few times. This sequence joins TRBV28 and TRBJ2-7; D is ambiguous. The CDR3 has 13 residues. The germline V and J ends were trimmed by 2 bases and 0 bases, with 5 bases remaining between them. Looked up from germline, CDR1 is MDHEN and CDR2 is SYDVKM. This chain's CDR3 is CASSLAASYEQYF. DNA of the CDR3: TGTGCCAGCAGTTTAGCAGCCTCCTACGAGCAGTACTTC.

Relative to its sample, this clone is medium-sized. V and J are TRBV6-5 and TRBJ2-7; D tentatively reads TRBD1 or TRBD2 (6 bases each). Per the germline V gene, CDR1 is MNHEY and CDR2 is SVGAGI. This CDR3 spans 13 amino acids. V gave up 8 bases and J gave up 0 bases, with 11 bases separating them. CDR3 coding DNA: TGTGCCAGCCAGGGGACTCGCTCCTACGAGCAGTACTTC. Amino acid sequence: CASQGTRSYEQYF.

The chain couples TRBV5-1 to TRBJ2-1; D possibly uses TRBD1 or TRBD2 (5 bases each). V was clipped by 1 base and J by 8 bases, with 13 bases between them. Per the germline V gene, CDR1 is SGHRS and CDR2 is YFSETQ. The CDR3 has 14 amino acids. The CDR3 region is CASSLWQGDHEQFF. CDR3 coding DNA: TGCGCCAGCAGCTTGTGGCAGGGAGATCATGAGCAGTTCTTC.

The chain couples TRBV4-2 to TRBJ2-3, with 9 bases identical to TRBD2. This CDR3 contains 16 residues. The V and J ends lost 0 bases and 6 bases, in that order; junction bases with no gene match: 7. The germline gives CDR1 LGHNA, CDR2 YNFKEQ. Here the CDR3 DNA reads TGTGCCAGCAGCCAAGACTCCGGGACTAGCTACGATACGCAGTATTTT. Protein: CASSQDSGTSYDTQYF.

The chain uses TRBV15 and TRBJ1-5; maybe TRBD1 (5 bases). Germline-derived CDR1 and CDR2 are LNHNV and YYDKDF (reference sequence). The V and J ends lost 0 bases and 3 bases respectively, with 12 bases between them. This CDR3 spans 16 amino acids. The DNA for the CDR3 is TGTGCCACCAGCAGAGATAGAACAGGTTCCAATCAGCCCCAGCATTTT. As protein: CATSRDRTGSNQPQHF. Drawing the rest from reference TRBV15 and TRBJ1-5, the complete variable domain is DAMVIQNPRYQVTQFGKPVTLSCSQTLNHNVMYWYQQKSSQAPKLLFHYYDKDFNNEADTPDNFQSRRPNTSFCFLDIRSPGLGDTAMYLCATSRDRTGSNQPQHFGDGTRLSIL.

This clone was counted a few times. V usage is TRBV19 and J usage is TRBJ2-7; TRBD1 agrees at 8 bases. CDR3 length: 14 residues. Per germline, CDR1 LNHDA and CDR2 SQIVND (reference sequence). Germline trimming cut 3 bases from V and 0 bases from J; bases unmatched to any gene: 1. CDR3 nucleotide sequence: TGTGCCAGTAGTATGACAGGGGACTCCTACGAGCAGTACTTC. Residues: CASSMTGDSYEQYF.

The chain joins TRBV7-9 to TRBJ2-5; 8 nucleotides match TRBD1. Germline assignment: CDR1 SEHNR and CDR2 FQNEAQ (reference sequence). This CDR3 is 14 amino acids long. The V gene end was trimmed by 3 bases and the J gene end by 2 bases; junction bases not matched to a gene: 2. CDR3 sequence reads: CASSFTGGQETQYF. CDR3 DNA sequence: TGTGCCAGCAGCTTCACAGGGGGACAAGAGACCCAGTACTTC.

This chain joins TRBV2 and TRBJ2-7; 11 bases agree with TRBD1. There are 14 residues in the CDR3. Germline CDR1 and CDR2: SNHLY and FYNNEI. J was trimmed by 5 bases and V by 3 bases; bases with no gene match: 3. This chain's CDR3 is CASSDGTGGDEQYF. The CDR3 DNA sequence: TGTGCCAGCAGTGACGGGACAGGGGGTGACGAGCAGTACTTC.

V usage is TRBV5-1 and J usage is TRBJ1-3; D ambiguous. The CDR3 sequence is 14 residues long. CDR1 and CDR2 (germline): SGHRS, YFSETQ. V lost 0 bases to trimming and J lost 1 base, with 5 bases between them. CDR3 residues: CASSLEGSGNTIYF. CDR3 coding DNA: TGCGCCAGCAGCTTGGAAGGGTCTGGAAACACCATATATTTT.

This clone was observed once. This chain uses TRBV6-6 with TRBJ1-6, with a tentative D call TRBD1 (5 bases). The CDR3 sequence is 12 residues long. Germline V lookup: CDR1 MNHNY, CDR2 SVGAGI (reference sequence). The germline V and J ends were trimmed by 11 bases and 4 bases, with 9 bases remaining between them. CDR3 DNA sequence: TGTGCCGGCAAGGGGTATAATTCACCCCTCCACTTT. Protein: CAGKGYNSPLHF.

This clone was detected once. J is TRBJ2-5 and V is TRBV2; no firm D call. This CDR3 spans 14 amino acids. V lost 4 bases and J 0 bases, leaving 9 bases between the germline ends. Per germline, CDR1 SNHLY and CDR2 FYNNEI. The CDR3 is CASSVYSNQETQYF. The CDR3 coding sequence is TGTGCCAGCAGTGTATACAGCAACCAAGAGACCCAGTACTTC.

The J gene is TRBJ1-2, the V gene TRBV27, with 7 bases fitting TRBD1. This CDR3 spans 13 amino acids. J gave up 7 bases and V 4 bases, and 6 bases lay outside the gene matches. Looked up from germline, CDR1 is MNHEY and CDR2 is SMNVEV (reference sequence). CDR3 nucleotides: TGTGCCAGCAGTTGGGTAGGGGGCTTTGGCTACACCTTC. Its translation: CASSWVGGFGYTF.

This clone is a singleton in its sample. The genes are TRBV5-5 and TRBJ1-5, with 7 bases matching TRBD1. V lost 3 bases to trimming and J lost 0 bases; unmatched junction nucleotides: 3. The CDR3 has 15 residues. Germline loops: CDR1 SGHKS, CDR2 YYEKEE (reference sequence). The CDR3 is CASSSGTVSNQPQHF. The DNA of the CDR3 is TGTGCCAGCAGCTCCGGGACAGTTAGCAATCAGCCCCAGCATTTT.

The gene calls are TRBV6-5 and TRBJ2-7; D gene unclear. The CDR3 contains 13 residues. Trimming pared 0 bases from V and 0 bases from J, leaving 3 bases between. Germline CDR1 and CDR2: MNHEY and SVGAGI. CDR3 residues: CASSYSPSYEQYF. CDR3 coding DNA: TGTGCCAGCAGTTACTCCCCCTCCTACGAGCAGTACTTC.

The V call is TRBV6-4, the J call TRBJ2-3; the D is unclear. CDR1 is MRHNA and CDR2 is SNTAGT in the germline V gene. V lost 2 bases and J lost 2, with 5 bases in between. The CDR3 is 13 residues long. The chain's CDR3 is CASSDRTTDTQYF. DNA of the CDR3: TGTGCCAGCAGTGACAGGACCACAGATACGCAGTATTTT.

The chain combines TRBV29-1 with TRBJ2-3; D unresolved. Trimming removed 0 bases from V and 0 bases from J, with 16 bases in between. Germline V gene lookup returns CDR1 SQVTM and CDR2 ANQGSEA. The CDR3 consists of 17 residues. The CDR3 nucleotides are TGCAGCGTTGAAGATCATTTGGCAGAGACTAGCACAGATACGCAGTATTTT. The encoded protein is CSVEDHLAETSTDTQYF.